The 12 T cell receptor beta chains below all came from one sample that was sequenced in a study of cytomegalovirus exposure and HLA in healthy donors. 60 Vbeta and 13 Jbeta primers were used in PCR. Method: immunoSEQ multiplex PCR; TCRdb's copy keeps in-frame clones and lacks some. The data hold approximately 240,000 clones, with roughly 82% observed a single time. The specimen was PBMCs. All receptors derive from a woman in her forties in good health and CMV-seropositive.

This sequence joins TRBV10-2 and TRBJ2-1; D is perhaps TRBD2 (6 bases). The CDR3 totals 14 residues. V shed 2 bases and J shed 2 bases, with 7 bases lying between them. Germline CDR1 is WSHSY and CDR2 is SAAADI. The CDR3 DNA reads TGCGCCAGCAGTGAGGCTAGCGCCTACAATGAGCAGTTCTTC. Protein: CASSEASAYNEQFF.

The chain employs TRBV5-5 and TRBJ1-2; no clear D. With 7 bases removed from V and 0 bases from J, the gap between germline ends came to 19 bases. From germline, CDR1 is SGHKS and CDR2 YYEKEE (reference sequence). This CDR3 region has 16 residues. The CDR3 DNA sequence: TGTGCCAGCCGTTCTCCGGACTTTTTATCTAACTATGGCTACACCTTC. It encodes CASRSPDFLSNYGYTF.

The gene calls are TRBV10-3 and TRBJ2-5; TRBD2 might be the D (6 bases). The CDR3 runs to 13 residues. Germline V gives CDR1 ENHRY, CDR2 SYGVKD. The V end lost 1 base, the J end lost 5 bases, and 8 bases lay between the germline ends. The CDR3 region has the DNA TGTGCCATCAGTGAGTTTGGGGGGGAGACCCAGTACTTC. Translating it yields CAISEFGGETQYF.

The chain carries TRBV4-1 and TRBJ1-1; 8 bases fit TRBD1. Germline V gene sequence: CDR1 MGHRA, CDR2 YSYEKL. V was clipped by 4 bases and J by 5 bases; unmatched bases: 9. This CDR3 spans 15 amino acids. CDR3 coding DNA: TGCGCCAGCAGCCCGGGGCAGGGGGCGAGGACTGAAGCTTTCTTT. Translation gives CASSPGQGARTEAFF.

V gene TRBV6-5 combines with J gene TRBJ1-4, with D possibly TRBD1 on 6 matching bases. Germline V CDR1 and CDR2: MNHEY, SVGAGI. The CDR3 has 13 residues. Trimming took off 5 bases at V and 4 bases at J, with 8 bases between the two ends. The CDR3 DNA follows: TGTGCCAGCAGTACAGGGTTTAATGAAAAACTGTTTTTT. Amino acid sequence: CASSTGFNEKLFF.

The chain links TRBV28 to TRBJ2-7; 9 positions match TRBD1. CDR3 length equals 14 residues. The germline CDR1 and CDR2 sequences are MDHEN and SYDVKM. Unmatched junction bases numbered 8, after V lost 5 bases and J lost 6 bases. The CDR3 DNA is TGTGCCAGCAGTATCAGGGACAGGGTCTTCGAGCAGTACTTC. It encodes CASSIRDRVFEQYF.

This chain links TRBV15 with TRBJ2-7; D is perhaps TRBD2 (6 bases). The CDR3 extends over 15 amino acids. V was pared by 1 base and J by 2 bases, with 12 bases between. Germline V lookup: CDR1 LNHNV, CDR2 YYDKDF (reference sequence). The CDR3 coding sequence is TGTGCCACCAGCAGAGGAGTCGCGGGACCCTACGAGCAGTACTTC. It yields the protein CATSRGVAGPYEQYF.

This rearrangement joins TRBV7-9 to TRBJ2-7; 7 bases line up with TRBD1. The CDR3 consists of 16 residues. Germline lookup yields CDR1 SEHNR and CDR2 FQNEAQ (reference sequence). The junction had 11 bases not matched to a gene; V was cut back by 5 bases and J by 1 base. The CDR3 DNA sequence: TGTGCCAGCAGCATCCTCCGGGACAGAACGTCCTACGAGCAGTACTTC. Protein product: CASSILRDRTSYEQYF.

Notes on this clone: One junction end does not reproduce the germline sequence, and a read error may be involved. The chain uses TRBV7-7 and TRBJ2-7; 8 nucleotides align to TRBD2. This CDR3 region has 15 residues. Germline V CDR1 and CDR2: SSHAT, FNYEAQ (reference sequence). The chain's CDR3 is CASSLGAGGTYEQYF. The CDR3 nucleotides read TGTGCTAGCAGCTTAGGGGCGGGAGGAACCTACGAGCAGTACTTC.

The chain uses TRBV13 and TRBJ2-7; D uncertain. Trimming removed 3 bases from V and 0 bases from J, with 6 bases in between. The CDR3 runs 13 residues. Germline V gene data show CDR1 as PRHDT and CDR2 as FYEKMQ (reference sequence). The CDR3 coding sequence is TGTGCCAGCAGCTTTAGTATCTCCTACGAGCAGTACTTC. It codes for CASSFSISYEQYF.

This clone was found once. The chain couples TRBV5-1 to TRBJ1-2; possible D gene TRBD1, 5 bases. The CDR3 extends over 16 amino acids. CDR1 and CDR2 (germline): SGHRS, YFSETQ. Between the trimmed V and J ends, which lost 0 bases and 4 bases, there was a span of 16 bases. The CDR3 spells CASSLVGQGSGYGYTF. CDR3 sequence (DNA): TGCGCCAGCAGCTTGGTTGGGCAGGGATCGGGCTATGGCTACACCTTC. Complete variable domain (other parts from reference TRBV5-1 and TRBJ1-2): KAGVTQTPRYLIKTRGQQVTLSCSPISGHRSVSWYQQTPGQGLQFLFEYFSETQRNKGNFPGRFSGRQFSNSRSEMNVSTLELGDSALYLCASSLVGQGSGYGYTFGSGTRLTVV.

The genes are TRBV4-1 and TRBJ2-3; possible D gene TRBD1, 7 bases. The germline V gene has CDR1 MGHRA and CDR2 YSYEKL. V shed 1 base and J shed 4 bases, with 12 bases lying between them. The CDR3 sequence is 15 residues long. CDR3 in DNA: TGCGCCAGCAGCCAAGCAACCAGGGGGGCAGATACGCAGTATTTT. Translated, it gives CASSQATRGADTQYF.